Each of the 24 T cell receptor beta chains below was sequenced from the same sample in a study of blood T cell repertoires in COVID-19. Sequencing used immunoSEQ multiplex PCR; TCRdb keeps in-frame clones, though not all of them. The profile covers 130,000 to 150,000 clones, with under 90% appearing a single time and over 8% taken by the ten largest. The sample was peripheral blood. Every receptor here comes from a human donor in a cohort sampled during active COVID-19.

V usage is TRBV6-5 and J usage is TRBJ2-1; 7 nucleotides match TRBD1. In germline, CDR1 is MNHEY, CDR2 SVGAGI. J was trimmed by 3 bases and V by 8 bases; bases with no gene match: 7. The CDR3 runs to 14 residues. CDR3 protein: CASSGTADYNEQFF. The CDR3 DNA reads as TGTGCCAGCTCCGGGACAGCCGACTACAATGAGCAGTTCTTC.

The rearrangement joins TRBV5-1 to TRBJ2-6; a possible D gene is TRBD1 (7 bases). V was pared by 3 bases and J by 4 bases, with 20 bases between. The CDR3 length is 18 residues. Germline V gives CDR1 SGHRS, CDR2 YFSETQ. In DNA, the CDR3 is TGCGCCAGCAGCTCCTCAGGGGGAGGTTCTCTGGGGGCCAACGTCCTGACTTTC. It codes for CASSSSGGGSLGANVLTF. Full variable domain (remainder filled in from reference TRBV5-1 and TRBJ2-6): KAGVTQTPRYLIKTRGQQVTLSCSPISGHRSVSWYQQTPGQGLQFLFEYFSETQRNKGNFPGRFSGRQFSNSRSEMNVSTLELGDSALYLCASSSSGGGSLGANVLTFGAGSRLTVL.

The rearrangement joins TRBV28 to TRBJ1-5, with 8 bases fitting TRBD1. CDR1 and CDR2 from the germline V gene are MDHEN and SYDVKM. J gave up 9 bases and V 6 bases, and 7 bases lay outside the gene matches. The CDR3 contains 13 residues. DNA of the CDR3: TGTGCCAGCAGGGTGGACAGGGCCAGGCCCCAGCATTTT. Translating it yields CASRVDRARPQHF.

For the CDR3, the DNA is TGTGCCAGTAGTTTTGCGGGGTTCCAAGAGACCCAGTACTTC. This encodes CASSFAGFQETQYF. The rearrangement joins TRBV19 to TRBJ2-5; a weak D match, TRBD2 (6 bases). Trimming cost V 5 bases and J 1 base, with 11 bases left between them. This CDR3 has 14 residues. CDR1 LNHDA and CDR2 SQIVND come from the germline V gene (reference sequence).

The chain combines TRBV4-2 with TRBJ2-1; TRBD2 agrees at 10 bases. There are 14 residues in the CDR3. Trimming at V came to 5 bases and at J to 8 bases, leaving 6 bases not matched to a gene. The V gene's germline CDR1 is LGHNA and CDR2 YNFKEQ. CDR3 residues: CASSGSGRSDEQFF. Written as DNA, the CDR3 is TGTGCCAGCAGCGGTAGCGGGAGGAGCGATGAGCAGTTCTTC.

J is TRBJ2-3 and V is TRBV20-1; a weak D match, TRBD1 (5 bases). Germline CDR1 and CDR2: DFQATT and SNEGSKA (reference sequence). V was trimmed by 3 bases and J by 10 bases, leaving 11 bases between them. The CDR3 sequence is 11 residues long. Here the CDR3 DNA reads TGCAGTGCTAGTTTACTGGGGCCGCAGTATTTT. Its protein is CSASLLGPQYF.

The genes are TRBV28 and TRBJ2-2, with 9 positions matching TRBD1. V shed 5 bases, J shed 6 bases, and the junction held 7 bases outside the gene matches. CDR1 MDHEN and CDR2 SYDVKM come from the germline V gene. The CDR3 extends over 15 amino acids. The CDR3 is CASSPAGTGPGELFF. CDR3 nucleotides: TGTGCCAGCAGTCCCGCCGGGACAGGGCCCGGGGAGCTGTTTTTT. The full variable domain, rest sourced from reference TRBV28 and TRBJ2-2, is DVKVTQSSRYLVKRTGEKVFLECVQDMDHENMFWYRQDPGLGLRLIYFSYDVKMKEKGDIPEGYSVSREKKERFSLILESASTNQTSMYLCASSPAGTGPGELFFGEGSRLTVL.

This chain connects TRBV5-1 to TRBJ1-1; D may be TRBD1 (5 bases). The germline CDR1 and CDR2 sequences are SGHRS and YFSETQ. This CDR3 comprises 15 residues. Between the trimmed V and J ends, which lost 0 bases and 1 base, there was a span of 10 bases. The CDR3 DNA reads as TGCGCCAGCAGCTTGGAGAGCAGGGAGAACACTGAAGCTTTCTTT. Translating gives CASSLESRENTEAFF.

This chain links TRBV10-3 with TRBJ1-2; 9 nucleotides match TRBD1. Germline loops: CDR1 ENHRY, CDR2 SYGVKD. The CDR3 length is 13 residues. V trimming: 4 bases; J trimming: 7 bases; junction bases outside the gene matches: 4. Here the CDR3 reads CAISAQGASGYTF. The CDR3 bases are TGTGCCATCAGTGCACAGGGGGCTAGTGGCTACACCTTC.

This clone was found a few times. V and J are TRBV18 and TRBJ1-3; 7 bases are shared with TRBD1. The CDR3 runs to 15 residues. CDR1 and CDR2 from the germline V gene are KGHSH and LQKENI. The junction had 4 bases not matched to a gene; V was cut back by 5 bases and J by 0 bases. The CDR3 protein is CASSEDRVSGNTIYF. The CDR3 nucleotides are TGTGCCAGCTCAGAAGACAGGGTCTCTGGAAACACCATATATTTT.

The gene calls are TRBV28 and TRBJ1-5; 10 bases line up with TRBD1. Germline CDR1 is MDHEN and CDR2 is SYDVKM. V lost 6 bases and J lost 1; bases outside the gene matches: 6. This CDR3 is 16 amino acids long. CDR3 in DNA: TGTGCCAGCAGACGACGGACAGGGGGAAGCAATCAGCCCCAGCATTTT. This sequence encodes CASRRRTGGSNQPQHF.

The count of this clone is one. CDR3 amino acids: CASRGGGPSFYEQYF. In DNA, the CDR3 is TGTGCCAGCAGGGGGGGTGGGCCGTCCTTCTACGAGCAGTACTTC. The chain recombines TRBV28 with TRBJ2-7; possible D gene TRBD2, 6 bases. V was shortened by 6 bases and J by 3 bases, with 18 bases between the two germline ends. Germline lookup yields CDR1 MDHEN and CDR2 SYDVKM. The CDR3 spans 15 residues.

As concerns this clone: The germline gene is not matched at one end of the junction; a read error may be the cause. The chain recombines TRBV5-5 with TRBJ2-7; TRBD2 matches 9 bases. Germline CDR1 reads SGHKS; CDR2 reads YYEKEE (reference sequence). There are 15 residues in the CDR3. The CDR3 DNA is TGTGCCAGCAGCTTGGGGCGGGAGGGCTCCTACAAGCAGTACTTC. Translated: CASSLGREGSYKQYF.

The chain links TRBV28 to TRBJ1-2; 7 nucleotides align to TRBD1. The CDR3 has 14 amino acids. With V trimmed by 7 bases and J by 4 bases, 9 bases remained unmatched. CDR1 MDHEN and CDR2 SYDVKM come from the germline V gene. As DNA, the CDR3 is TGTGCCAGCACCCCAGGGGGTTCCTTCTATGGCTACACCTTC. This codes for CASTPGGSFYGYTF.

The chain has TRBV9 and TRBJ1-1; D not certain. This CDR3 region has 16 residues. Germline V gives CDR1 SGDLS, CDR2 YYNGEE. Between the trimmed V and J ends, which lost 0 bases and 3 bases, there was a span of 15 bases. Written as DNA, the CDR3 is TGTGCCAGCAGCGTAGAAGACGTCTGGCGGGACACTGAAGCTTTCTTT. This gives the protein CASSVEDVWRDTEAFF.

The sample holds a few counts of this clone. This rearrangement joins TRBV27 to TRBJ2-7; D perhaps matches TRBD1 (5 bases). The CDR3 is 14 amino acids. Germline V gives CDR1 MNHEY, CDR2 SMNVEV (reference sequence). V lost 1 base to trimming and J lost 5 bases, with 12 bases between them. The CDR3 DNA is TGTGCCAGCAGTTTATTTCTAGGGGCCGACGAGCAGTACTTC. Its translation is CASSLFLGADEQYF.

The CDR3 spells CASSPGLAGVLAYEQYF. The DNA of the CDR3 is TGTGCCAGCAGCCCGGGACTAGCGGGAGTCCTAGCCTACGAGCAGTACTTC. The chain links TRBV7-9 to TRBJ2-7; TRBD2 matches 14 bases. In germline, CDR1 is SEHNR, CDR2 FQNEAQ (reference sequence). V dropped 5 bases and J dropped 2; count of bases not matched to a gene: 8. The length of the CDR3 is 17 residues.

This chain links TRBV5-4 with TRBJ2-5; 8 bases are a match to TRBD1. Losses at the gene ends were 4 bases for V and 9 bases for J; bases not matched to a gene: 17. The CDR3 covers 16 residues. Per the germline V gene, CDR1 is SGHNT and CDR2 is YYREEE (reference sequence). The CDR3 is CASSRLGTGPGGAQYF. The CDR3 coding sequence is TGTGCCAGCAGCCGGTTAGGGACAGGTCCAGGCGGGGCCCAGTACTTC.

The genes are TRBV5-4 and TRBJ2-7, with TRBD1 matching 7 bases. Germline lookup yields CDR1 SGHNT and CDR2 YYREEE (reference sequence). J gave up 0 bases and V 1 base, and 1 base lay outside the gene matches. The CDR3 runs 14 residues. The CDR3: CASSLRDSSYEQYF. DNA of the CDR3: TGTGCCAGCAGCTTGAGGGACAGCTCCTACGAGCAGTACTTC.

The J gene is TRBJ1-3, the V gene TRBV4-1; a weak D match, TRBD1 (5 bases). The CDR3 is 15 amino acids. V lost 4 bases to trimming and J lost 3 bases, with 13 bases between them. Germline CDR1 MGHRA, CDR2 YSYEKL. This chain's CDR3 is CASSLTGTLGNTIYF. The CDR3 DNA reads as TGCGCCAGCAGCCTAACCGGGACTCTTGGAAACACCATATATTTT.

This clone was found many times. V gene TRBV5-1 combines with J gene TRBJ2-3, with D possibly TRBD2 on 6 matching bases. CDR1 is SGHRS and CDR2 is YFSETQ in the germline V gene. The V gene lost 0 bases and the J gene lost 5 bases, with 19 bases spanning the gap. The CDR3 loop spans 17 amino acids. The CDR3 protein is CASSLVSRGWGGDTQYF. In nucleotides, the CDR3 is TGCGCCAGCAGCTTGGTCTCCCGAGGTTGGGGAGGAGATACGCAGTATTTT.

The chain joins TRBV2 to TRBJ2-5; 8 bases match TRBD1. Germline V lookup: CDR1 SNHLY, CDR2 FYNNEI. The V segment lost 5 bases and the J segment 5 bases; nucleotides outside the gene matches: 4. This CDR3 has 13 amino acids. The CDR3 coding sequence is TGTGCCAGCAGTAAACAGGGGGTCGAGACCCAGTACTTC. This encodes CASSKQGVETQYF.

The gene calls are TRBV5-1 and TRBJ1-3, with 10 bases lining up with TRBD1. The CDR3 consists of 17 residues. Germline values: CDR1 SGHRS, CDR2 YFSETQ. The ends lost 1 base at V and 1 base at J; junction bases unmatched: 5. The CDR3 DNA follows: TGCGCCAGCAGCTTGAGGACAGGGGGTCGTTCTGGAAACACCATATATTTT. Residues: CASSLRTGGRSGNTIYF. The full variable domain, rest sourced from reference TRBV5-1 and TRBJ1-3, is KAGVTQTPRYLIKTRGQQVTLSCSPISGHRSVSWYQQTPGQGLQFLFEYFSETQRNKGNFPGRFSGRQFSNSRSEMNVSTLELGDSALYLCASSLRTGGRSGNTIYFGEGSWLTVV.

The gene calls are TRBV2 and TRBJ2-7; 10 bases match TRBD1. Trimming cost V 8 bases and J 3 bases; bases outside gene matches: 10. CDR3 length equals 15 residues. Germline V lookup: CDR1 SNHLY, CDR2 FYNNEI. The CDR3 DNA follows: TGTGCCAGCTCGGGAGTGGACAGGGGGGGCTACGAGCAGTACTTC. This translates into CASSGVDRGGYEQYF.